Included here is one T cell receptor beta chain sequence, with context. Other nucleotide sequences from this sample produce the same CDR3. Self-reported history from a screening survey and questionnaire set each donor's cohort. These data originate in a study of blood T cell repertoires in COVID-19. Background on the study: There were acute and convalescent COVID-19 samples, and they came from the United States, Italy and Spain.

The CDR3 contains 14 residues. V lost 2 bases and J lost 0, with 9 bases in between. Germline loops: CDR1 SGHRS, CDR2 YFSETQ. TCRdb's copy holds only in-frame clones and misses some; the assay was immunoSEQ multiplex PCR. This table has 300,000 to 400,000 clones, around 89% appearing once. The receptor was isolated from a woman in her thirties with acute COVID-19. The source material was PBMCs or T cells enriched from blood (not recorded which). This sequence joins TRBV5-1 and TRBJ2-7; D might be TRBD1 (5 bases). The CDR3 here is CASSFSGISYEQYF. The CDR3 DNA follows: TGCGCCAGCAGCTTTTCAGGGATCTCCTACGAGCAGTACTTC.